One sample yielded the 29 T cell receptor beta chains listed below, sequenced in a study of cytomegalovirus exposure and HLA in healthy donors. The PCR made use of 60 Vbeta and 13 Jbeta primers. The protocol was immunoSEQ multiplex PCR, while the TCRdb copy is restricted to in-frame clones and leaves out a portion. The repertoire includes around 140,000 clones, roughly 79% of them detected once, and around 1.5% sits in the top ten. Specimen: PBMCs. Every receptor here comes from a woman in her late teens or twenties in good health and CMV-seronegative.

The rearrangement uses TRBV27 and TRBJ2-7; 8 positions match TRBD2. This CDR3 comprises 16 residues. From germline, CDR1 is MNHEY and CDR2 SMNVEV (reference sequence). With 5 bases clipped from V and 4 bases from J, the junction kept 13 bases outside the gene matches. CDR3 in amino acids: CASSGWVGTSSYEQYF. For the CDR3, the DNA is TGTGCCAGCAGTGGATGGGTCGGGACTAGTTCTTACGAGCAGTACTTC.

CDR3 in amino acids: CASTQNVIEGVNTEAFF. The CDR3 DNA reads as TGTGCCAGCACCCAAAATGTGATCGAGGGGGTGAACACTGAAGCTTTCTTT. V gene TRBV11-2 combines with J gene TRBJ1-1, with D tentatively TRBD1 (6 bases). The CDR3 runs to 17 residues. The germline V gene encodes CDR1 SGHAT and CDR2 FQNNGV. V lost 7 bases, J lost 0 bases, and 21 bases lay in between.

J is TRBJ1-1 and V is TRBV5-6, with D possibly TRBD1 on 6 matching bases. Germline CDR1 and CDR2: SGHDT and YYEEEE. CDR3 length equals 13 residues. V lost 8 bases and J 9 bases, leaving 20 bases between the germline ends. In DNA form, the CDR3 reads TGTGCCAGTAACCAAGGACAGCGTCTGAAAGCTTTCTTT. Amino acids: CASNQGQRLKAFF.

The J gene is TRBJ2-7, the V gene TRBV30; D may be TRBD1 (6 bases). The ends were cut back, 8 bases at V and 4 bases at J, with 21 bases in the middle. The CDR3 is 14 residues long. Germline-derived CDR1 and CDR2 are GTSNPN and SVGIG (reference sequence). The CDR3 is CAVESAGVGYEQYF. DNA for the CDR3: TGTGCCGTGGAGTCGGCAGGGGTCGGTTACGAGCAGTACTTC. Looking up the rest from reference TRBV30 and TRBJ2-7 gives the full variable domain: SQTIHQWPATLVQPVGSPLSLECTVEGTSNPNLYWYRQAAGRGLQLLFYSVGIGQISSEVPQNLSASRPQDRQFILSSKKLLLSDSGFYLCAVESAGVGYEQYFGPGTRLTVT.

The chain links TRBV4-1 to TRBJ1-1, with unresolved D. The V gene lost 5 bases and the J gene lost 0 bases, with 13 bases spanning the gap. CDR1 is MGHRA, CDR2 YSYEKL, per germline. This CDR3 contains 15 residues. Here the CDR3 reads CASSEAGSLNTEAFF. The CDR3 bases are TGCGCCAGCAGCGAAGCGGGATCACTGAACACTGAAGCTTTCTTT.

The rearrangement uses TRBV1 and TRBJ2-7; the tabulated D call, TRBD2, remains unverified against the DNA. TRBV1 is a listed pseudogene. The CDR3 extends over 19 amino acids. The DNA of the CDR3 is TGCACCAGCAGCCAAGATCAGAACCCCGGGACTAGCGATTACTACGAGCAGTACTTC. Amino acid sequence: CTSSQDQNPGTSDYYEQYF.

The chain uses TRBV30 and TRBJ1-5, with TRBD1 matching 7 bases. Germline loops: CDR1 GTSNPN, CDR2 SVGIG (reference sequence). The CDR3 runs to 13 residues. Trimming at V came to 5 bases and at J to 6 bases, leaving 7 bases not matched to a gene. CDR3 sequence: CAWGTEEGQPQHF. For the CDR3, the DNA is TGTGCCTGGGGGACAGAGGAGGGTCAGCCCCAGCATTTT.

This clone was counted a single time. The rearrangement joins TRBV5-6 to TRBJ2-7; perhaps TRBD2 as D (6 bases). The V gene's germline CDR1 is SGHDT and CDR2 YYEEEE. Trimming took off 4 bases at V and 6 bases at J, with 11 bases between the two ends. The CDR3 totals 12 residues. CDR3 nucleotide sequence: TGTGCCAGCAGCCTCGGGGGTTTCGAGCAGTACTTC. Its translation: CASSLGGFEQYF.

The chain employs TRBV6-5 and TRBJ2-1; 7 bases map to TRBD1. The germline V gene has CDR1 MNHEY and CDR2 SVGAGI. This CDR3 has 14 residues. Trimming at V came to 10 bases and at J to 5 bases, leaving 11 bases not matched to a gene. The CDR3 nucleotides read TGTGCCACCCGTCGAGAGACAGGGAACAATGAGCAGTTCTTC. This codes for CATRRETGNNEQFF.

V is TRBV6-5 and J is TRBJ1-1; no firm D call. The CDR3 loop spans 14 amino acids. V was trimmed by 7 bases and J by 5 bases, leaving 17 bases between them. Germline values: CDR1 MNHEY, CDR2 SVGAGI. The CDR3 DNA reads as TGTGCCAGCAACCAACGGGGAGTGGTTACTGAAGCTTTCTTT. It codes for CASNQRGVVTEAFF.

The chain has TRBV15 and TRBJ2-1; 15 bases line up with TRBD2. The CDR3 loop spans 16 amino acids. V shed 3 bases, J shed 4 bases, and the junction held 1 base outside the gene matches. Germline CDR1 is LNHNV and CDR2 is YYDKDF (reference sequence). CDR3 sequence: CATSSGLAGGYNEQFF. Written as DNA, the CDR3 is TGTGCCACCAGCAGCGGACTAGCGGGAGGGTACAATGAGCAGTTCTTC.

This clone was observed a handful of times. The V and J genes are TRBV2 and TRBJ2-7; 11 nucleotides line up with TRBD2. Germline-derived CDR1 and CDR2 are SNHLY and FYNNEI. This CDR3 is 14 amino acids long. J gave up 3 bases and V 6 bases, and 4 bases lay outside the gene matches. In nucleotides, the CDR3 is TGTGCCAGCAGGGGGACTAGCGGTTTCTACGAGCAGTACTTC. It translates to CASRGTSGFYEQYF.

With regard to this clone: In the same sample, other DNA sequences code for this CDR3. This chain links TRBV18 with TRBJ2-7; 12 bases fit TRBD2. Trimming removed 6 bases from V and 6 bases from J; junction bases left unmatched: 6. Germline CDR1 is KGHSH and CDR2 is LQKENI. CDR3 size: 14 residues. The CDR3 nucleotides read TGTGCCAGCTCCCCTAGCGGGAGGGCCGGCGAGCAGTACTTC. Translated, it gives CASSPSGRAGEQYF.

The chain links TRBV23-1 to TRBJ1-1; TRBD1 matches 7 bases. TRBV23-1 is an ORF for which the function is uncertain. CDR3 length: 15 amino acids. Germline trimming cut 0 bases from V and 3 bases from J; bases unmatched to any gene: 4. The CDR3 reads CASSQSQGVDTEAFF. For the CDR3, the DNA is TGCGCCAGCAGTCAATCCCAGGGGGTGGACACTGAAGCTTTCTTT.

V is TRBV6-6 and J is TRBJ1-1, with 11 positions matching TRBD1. The germline CDR1 and CDR2 sequences are MNHNY and SVGAGI (reference sequence). The J segment lost 5 bases and the V segment lost 7 bases, leaving 9 bases of the junction unmatched. The CDR3 sequence is 15 residues long. CDR3: CASIYGGQGATEAFF. The CDR3 nucleotides are TGTGCCAGCATCTATGGAGGACAGGGGGCGACTGAAGCTTTCTTT.

J is TRBJ2-7 and V is TRBV6-5; 7 nucleotides align to TRBD1. The CDR3 sequence is 16 residues long. V lost 0 bases to trimming and J lost 3 bases; unmatched junction nucleotides: 8. Looked up from germline, CDR1 is MNHEY and CDR2 is SVGAGI. The CDR3 DNA is TGTGCCAGCAGTTACTCGACAGGGAAGTCTTTCTACGAGCAGTACTTC. Amino acid sequence: CASSYSTGKSFYEQYF.

This chain's CDR3 is CASLAAVNQPQHF. CDR3 bases: TGTGCCAGCCTCGCTGCGGTTAATCAGCCCCAGCATTTT. The chain employs TRBV6-1 and TRBJ1-5; D gene uncertain. Trimming took off 8 bases at V and 4 bases at J, with 12 bases between the two ends. The CDR3 length is 13 residues. The germline gives CDR1 MNHNS, CDR2 SASEGT.

The chain carries TRBV30 and TRBJ2-1; weak D call: TRBD2 (5 bases). The CDR3 runs to 13 residues. V lost 8 bases and J lost 2, with 13 bases in between. Per the germline V gene, CDR1 is GTSNPN and CDR2 is SVGIG (reference sequence). CDR3 loop: CAQRSPTYNEQFF. In DNA, the CDR3 is TGTGCCCAGCGGAGCCCAACCTACAATGAGCAGTTCTTC.

The chain uses TRBV2 and TRBJ2-7; 8 nucleotides line up with TRBD2. Looked up from germline, CDR1 is SNHLY and CDR2 is FYNNEI. This CDR3 spans 14 amino acids. J gave up 6 bases and V 5 bases, and 9 bases lay outside the gene matches. DNA of the CDR3: TGTGCCAGCAGTTCCGGGACTAGGACGGGCGAGCAGTACTTC. Encoded protein: CASSSGTRTGEQYF.

The CDR3 here is CASSRRDRTGHTEAFF. In DNA, the CDR3 is TGTGCCAGTTCCAGAAGGGACCGGACAGGGCACACTGAAGCTTTCTTT. The gene calls are TRBV19 and TRBJ1-1; 8 positions agree with TRBD1. Germline V gives CDR1 LNHDA, CDR2 SQIVND (reference sequence). The CDR3 runs 16 residues. V shed 8 bases and J 3 bases; nucleotides not matched to a gene: 14. Looking up the rest from reference TRBV19 and TRBJ1-1 gives the full variable domain: DGGITQSPKYLFRKEGQNVTLSCEQNLNHDAMYWYRQDPGQGLRLIYYSQIVNDFQKGDIAEGYSVSREKKESFPLTVTSAQKNPTAFYLCASSRRDRTGHTEAFFGQGTRLTVV.

The rearrangement joins TRBV2 to TRBJ2-3, with 12 bases aligning to TRBD2. Trimming removed 11 bases from V and 4 bases from J; junction bases left unmatched: 4. This CDR3 is 13 amino acids long. Germline V CDR1 and CDR2: SNHLY, FYNNEI. CDR3 DNA: TGTGCCGGGGGGACTAGCGGGCCAGATACGCAGTATTTT. Encoded protein: CAGGTSGPDTQYF.

The chain couples TRBV7-8 to TRBJ2-1; 7 nucleotides match TRBD2. The V gene's germline CDR1 is SGHVS and CDR2 FQNEAQ. The CDR3 has 14 residues. J gave up 0 bases and V 9 bases, and 5 bases lay outside the gene matches. CDR3 coding DNA: TGTGCCAGTACCGGACTAGGCTCCTACAATGAGCAGTTCTTC. Amino acid sequence: CASTGLGSYNEQFF.

This clone appeared a single time. The chain combines TRBV5-1 with TRBJ1-1, with 8 bases matching TRBD1. The CDR3 contains 14 residues. V lost 0 bases, J lost 6 bases, and 4 bases stayed unmatched. The V gene's germline CDR1 is SGHRS and CDR2 YFSETQ. CDR3 DNA sequence: TGCGCCAGCAGCTTGGGACAGGGGATGGCTGAAGCTTTCTTT. Protein sequence: CASSLGQGMAEAFF.

This clone has a handful of counts. The chain recombines TRBV5-1 with TRBJ2-5; TRBD2 aligns across 7 bases. Unmatched junction bases numbered 7, after V lost 1 base and J lost 4 bases. The CDR3 sequence is 15 residues long. Germline V lookup: CDR1 SGHRS, CDR2 YFSETQ. The CDR3 sequence is CASSLRRGTVETQYF. CDR3 sequence (DNA): TGCGCCAGCAGCTTGCGGCGGGGGACGGTAGAGACCCAGTACTTC.

Concerning this clone: The sample has other DNA sequences that encode this CDR3 too. The chain links TRBV29-1 to TRBJ2-7; possibly TRBD1 for D (5 bases). V lost 6 bases to trimming and J lost 7 bases, with 19 bases between them. The CDR3 has 13 amino acids. CDR1 and CDR2 from the germline V gene are SQVTM and ANQGSEA. CDR3 region: CSVESQGGEEQYF. Here the CDR3 DNA reads TGCAGCGTCGAAAGTCAGGGTGGAGAGGAGCAGTACTTC.

The chain recombines TRBV30 with TRBJ2-3; 10 bases map to TRBD1. J gave up 2 bases and V 5 bases, and 1 base lay outside the gene matches. The CDR3 consists of 13 residues. Germline V gives CDR1 GTSNPN, CDR2 SVGIG (reference sequence). The CDR3 DNA reads as TGTGCCTGGGACAGGGGGCTCACAGATACGCAGTATTTT. Its translation: CAWDRGLTDTQYF.

The chain joins TRBV10-1 to TRBJ2-1, with a weak D call TRBD1 (6 bases). Trimming stripped 1 base from V and 7 bases from J, with 11 bases between. There are 14 residues in the CDR3. From germline, CDR1 is WNHNN and CDR2 SYGVQD (reference sequence). CDR3 nucleotides: TGCGCCAGCAGTGAGTTACGGCAGGGGAATGAGCAGTTCTTC. It is translated as CASSELRQGNEQFF.

This chain joins TRBV6-5 and TRBJ1-1, with D uncertain. The germline V gene has CDR1 MNHEY and CDR2 SVGAGI. The CDR3 runs to 15 residues. V lost 0 bases, J lost 6 bases, and 14 bases lay in between. The DNA of the CDR3 is TGTGCCAGCAGTTACTCGCAGTTCCCCTCGCCTGAAGCTTTCTTT. It translates to CASSYSQFPSPEAFF.

The chain employs TRBV11-3 and TRBJ2-1; tentative D call: TRBD2 (6 bases). Per the germline V gene, CDR1 is SGHNT and CDR2 is YENEEA. The V end was cut by 4 bases, the J end by 0 bases, with 13 bases between. The CDR3 extends over 16 amino acids. The CDR3 is CASSSEGQDSYNEQFF. In DNA form, the CDR3 reads TGTGCCAGCAGCTCGGAGGGGCAGGACTCCTACAATGAGCAGTTCTTC. Together with reference TRBV11-3 and TRBJ2-1, the CDR3 gives the full variable domain: EAGVVQSPRYKIIEKKQPVAFWCNPISGHNTLYWYLQNLGQGPELLIRYENEEAVDDSQLPKDRFSAERLKGVDSTLKIQPAELGDSAVYLCASSSEGQDSYNEQFFGPGTRLTVL.